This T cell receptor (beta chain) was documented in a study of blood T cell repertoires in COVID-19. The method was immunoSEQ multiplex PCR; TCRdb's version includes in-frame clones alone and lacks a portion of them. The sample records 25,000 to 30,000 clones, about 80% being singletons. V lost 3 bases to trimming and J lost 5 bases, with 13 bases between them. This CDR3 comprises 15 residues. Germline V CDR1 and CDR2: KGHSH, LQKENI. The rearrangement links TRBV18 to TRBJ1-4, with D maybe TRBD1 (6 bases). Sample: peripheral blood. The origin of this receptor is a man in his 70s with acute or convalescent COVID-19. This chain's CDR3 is CASSPEQGSNEKLFF. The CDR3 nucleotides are TGTGCCAGCTCACCCGAACAGGGCTCCAATGAAAAACTGTTTTTT.